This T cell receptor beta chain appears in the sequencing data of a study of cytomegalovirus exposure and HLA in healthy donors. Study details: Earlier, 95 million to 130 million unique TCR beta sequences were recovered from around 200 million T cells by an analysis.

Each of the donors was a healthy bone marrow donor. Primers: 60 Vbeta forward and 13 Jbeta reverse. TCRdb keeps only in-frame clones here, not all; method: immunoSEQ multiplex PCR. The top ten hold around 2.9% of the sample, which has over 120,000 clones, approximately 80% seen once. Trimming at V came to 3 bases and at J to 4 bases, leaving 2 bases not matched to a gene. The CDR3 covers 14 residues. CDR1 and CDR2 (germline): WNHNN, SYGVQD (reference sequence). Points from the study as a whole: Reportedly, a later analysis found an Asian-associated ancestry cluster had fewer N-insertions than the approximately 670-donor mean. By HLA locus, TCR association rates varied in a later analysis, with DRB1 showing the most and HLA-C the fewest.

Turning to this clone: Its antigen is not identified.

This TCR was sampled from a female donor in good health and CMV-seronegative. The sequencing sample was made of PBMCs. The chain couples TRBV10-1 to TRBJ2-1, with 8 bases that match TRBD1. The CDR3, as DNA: TGCGCCAGCAGTGATGGGACAGGTTACAATGAGCAGTTCTTC. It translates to CASSDGTGYNEQFF.